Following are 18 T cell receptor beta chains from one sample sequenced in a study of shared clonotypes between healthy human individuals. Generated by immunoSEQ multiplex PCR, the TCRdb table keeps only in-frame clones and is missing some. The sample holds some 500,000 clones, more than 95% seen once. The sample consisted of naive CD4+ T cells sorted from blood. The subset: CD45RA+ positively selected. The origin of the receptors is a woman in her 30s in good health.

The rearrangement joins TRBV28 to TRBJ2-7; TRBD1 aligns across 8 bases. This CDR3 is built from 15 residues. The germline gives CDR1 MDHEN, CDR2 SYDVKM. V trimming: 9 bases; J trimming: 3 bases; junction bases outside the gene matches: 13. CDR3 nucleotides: TGTGCCAGTGATACACCCGGGACAGGCAACTACGAGCAGTACTTC. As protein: CASDTPGTGNYEQYF.

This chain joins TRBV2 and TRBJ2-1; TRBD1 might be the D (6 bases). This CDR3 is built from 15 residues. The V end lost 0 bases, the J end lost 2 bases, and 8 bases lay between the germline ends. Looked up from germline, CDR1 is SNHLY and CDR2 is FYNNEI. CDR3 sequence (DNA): TGTGCCAGCAGTGAAGCTAGGGACACCTACAATGAGCAGTTCTTC. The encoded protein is CASSEARDTYNEQFF.

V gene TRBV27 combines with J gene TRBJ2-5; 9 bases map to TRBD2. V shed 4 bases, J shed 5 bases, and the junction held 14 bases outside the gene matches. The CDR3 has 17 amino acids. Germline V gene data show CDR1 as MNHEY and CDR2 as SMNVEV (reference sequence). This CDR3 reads CASSSRKLAGPLETQYF. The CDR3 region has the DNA TGTGCCAGCAGTTCGAGAAAACTAGCGGGCCCCTTGGAGACCCAGTACTTC.

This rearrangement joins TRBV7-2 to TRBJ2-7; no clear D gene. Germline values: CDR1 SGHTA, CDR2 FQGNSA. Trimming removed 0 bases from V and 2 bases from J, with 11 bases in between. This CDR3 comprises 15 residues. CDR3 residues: CASSLAWHRTYEQYF. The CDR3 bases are TGTGCCAGCAGCTTAGCTTGGCACCGGACCTACGAGCAGTACTTC.

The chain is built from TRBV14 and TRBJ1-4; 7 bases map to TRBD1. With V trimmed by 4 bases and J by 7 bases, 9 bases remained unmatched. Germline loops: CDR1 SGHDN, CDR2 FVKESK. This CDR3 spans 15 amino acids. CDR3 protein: CASSPRQGTGEKLFF. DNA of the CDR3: TGTGCCAGCAGCCCCAGACAGGGCACTGGTGAAAAACTGTTTTTT.

CDR3: CASSPMQGPREQYF. The CDR3 coding sequence is TGTGCCAGCAGCCCGATGCAGGGTCCACGCGAGCAGTACTTC. This chain uses TRBV9 with TRBJ2-7; a weak D match, TRBD1 (5 bases). Per the germline V gene, CDR1 is SGDLS and CDR2 is YYNGEE. Trimming took 4 bases from V and 6 from J, leaving 17 bases between them. The CDR3 is 14 residues long.

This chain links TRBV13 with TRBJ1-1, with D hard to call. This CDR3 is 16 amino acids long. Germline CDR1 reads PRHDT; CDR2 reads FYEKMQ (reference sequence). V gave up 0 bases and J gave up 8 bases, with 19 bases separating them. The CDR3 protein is CASSLGGRAGSWEAFF. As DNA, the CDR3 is TGTGCCAGCAGCTTAGGTGGAAGGGCGGGGAGCTGGGAAGCTTTCTTT.

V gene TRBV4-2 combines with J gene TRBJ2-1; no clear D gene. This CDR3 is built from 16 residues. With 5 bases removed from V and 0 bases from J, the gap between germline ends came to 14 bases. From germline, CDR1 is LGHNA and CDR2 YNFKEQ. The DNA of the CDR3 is TGTGCCAGCAGCGTCAACCTTATCAGCTCCTACAATGAGCAGTTCTTC. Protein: CASSVNLISSYNEQFF.

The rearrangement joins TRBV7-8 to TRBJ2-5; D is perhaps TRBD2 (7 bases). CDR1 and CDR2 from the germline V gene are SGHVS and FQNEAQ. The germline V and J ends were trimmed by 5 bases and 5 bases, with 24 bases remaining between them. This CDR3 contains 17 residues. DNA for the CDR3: TGTGCCAGCAGCCCCGTTTTAGTACTGGGAGGGGGGGAGACCCAGTACTTC. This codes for CASSPVLVLGGGETQYF.

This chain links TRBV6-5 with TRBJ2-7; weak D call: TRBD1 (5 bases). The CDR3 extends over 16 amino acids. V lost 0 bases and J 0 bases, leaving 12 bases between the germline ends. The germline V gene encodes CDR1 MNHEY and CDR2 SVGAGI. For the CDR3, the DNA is TGTGCCAGCAGTTACTCTCAGGGCCTTAGCTCCTACGAGCAGTACTTC. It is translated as CASSYSQGLSSYEQYF.

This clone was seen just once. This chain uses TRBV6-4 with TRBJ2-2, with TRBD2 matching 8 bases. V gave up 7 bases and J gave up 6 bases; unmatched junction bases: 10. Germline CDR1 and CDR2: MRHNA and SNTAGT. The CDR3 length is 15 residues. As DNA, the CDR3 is TGTGCCAGCAATCTTTTAGCGGGACGGTCCGGGGAGCTGTTTTTT. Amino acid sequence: CASNLLAGRSGELFF.

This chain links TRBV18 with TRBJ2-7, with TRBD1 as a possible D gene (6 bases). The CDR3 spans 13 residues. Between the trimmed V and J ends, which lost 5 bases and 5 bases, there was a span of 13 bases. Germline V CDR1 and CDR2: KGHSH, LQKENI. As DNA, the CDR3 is TGTGCCAGCTCAACCCAGGGGTATGACGAGCAGTACTTC. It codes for CASSTQGYDEQYF. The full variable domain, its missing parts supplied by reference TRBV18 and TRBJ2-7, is NAGVMQNPRHLVRRRGQEARLRCSPMKGHSHVYWYRQLPEEGLKFMVYLQKENIIDESGMPKERFSAEFPKEGPSILRIQQVVRGDSAAYFCASSTQGYDEQYFGPGTRLTVT.

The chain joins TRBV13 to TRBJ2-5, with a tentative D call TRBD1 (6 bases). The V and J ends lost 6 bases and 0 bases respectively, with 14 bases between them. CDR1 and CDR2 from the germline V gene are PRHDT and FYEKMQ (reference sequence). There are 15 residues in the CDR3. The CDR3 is CASSQFDRYQETQYF. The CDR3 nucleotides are TGTGCCAGCAGTCAATTCGACAGGTACCAAGAGACCCAGTACTTC.

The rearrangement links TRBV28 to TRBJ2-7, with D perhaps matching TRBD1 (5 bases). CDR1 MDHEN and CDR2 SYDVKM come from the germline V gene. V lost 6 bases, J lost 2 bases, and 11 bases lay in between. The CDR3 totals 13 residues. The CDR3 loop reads CASRKGPTYEQYF. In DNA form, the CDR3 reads TGTGCCAGCAGGAAGGGGCCAACCTACGAGCAGTACTTC.

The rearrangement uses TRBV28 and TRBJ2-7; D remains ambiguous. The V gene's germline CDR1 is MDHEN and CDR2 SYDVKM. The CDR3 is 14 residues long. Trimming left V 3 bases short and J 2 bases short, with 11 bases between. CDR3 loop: CASSFFGSTYEQYF. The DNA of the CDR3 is TGTGCCAGCAGTTTCTTTGGATCCACCTACGAGCAGTACTTC.

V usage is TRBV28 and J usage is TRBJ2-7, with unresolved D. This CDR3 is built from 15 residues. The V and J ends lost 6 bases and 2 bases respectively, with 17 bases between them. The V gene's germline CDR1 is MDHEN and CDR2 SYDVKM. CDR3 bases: TGTGCCAGCAGACCAGCCTCTAACAACCCCTACGAGCAGTACTTC. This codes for CASRPASNNPYEQYF.

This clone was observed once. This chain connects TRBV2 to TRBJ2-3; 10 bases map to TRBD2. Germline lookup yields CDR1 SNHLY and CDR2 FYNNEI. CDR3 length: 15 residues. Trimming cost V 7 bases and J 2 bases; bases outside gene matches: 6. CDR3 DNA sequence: TGTGCCAGCAAACGAGCGGGAGGGCACACAGATACGCAGTATTTT. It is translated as CASKRAGGHTDTQYF.

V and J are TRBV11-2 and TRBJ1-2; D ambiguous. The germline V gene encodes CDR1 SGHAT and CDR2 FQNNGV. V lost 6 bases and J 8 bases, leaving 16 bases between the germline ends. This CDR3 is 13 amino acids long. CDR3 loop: CASSLGRAGGYTF. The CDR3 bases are TGTGCCAGCAGTTTGGGGAGGGCCGGCGGCTACACCTTC.